This T cell receptor beta chain was recovered during a study of blood T cell repertoires in COVID-19. As for the study in general: The origin of the acute and convalescent COVID-19 samples was the United States, Italy and Spain. In each case, the material was cDNA or gDNA derived from T cells, B-cell-depleted T cells, or PBMCs.

Sequencing used immunoSEQ multiplex PCR; TCRdb keeps in-frame clones, though not all of them. Of 300,000 to 450,000 clones listed, more than 70% were seen once; the top ten hold 1.2%. Cohort placement rested on clinical history that participants reported themselves. Recovered status in Cohort 3 required two negative PCRs, clearance, or symptom resolution. CDR1 and CDR2 (germline): SEHNR, FQNEAQ (reference sequence). This CDR3 contains 16 residues. Trimming removed 5 bases from V and 7 bases from J; junction bases left unmatched: 7. This clonotype was sampled from a woman aged 18-29 years who had recovered from COVID-19. This chain joins TRBV7-9 and TRBJ2-1; TRBD2 matches at 14 bases. The specimen was PBMCs or T cells enriched from blood (not recorded which). The DNA of the CDR3 is TGTGCCAGCAGCCCGAGACTAGCGGGGGGGCCAAATGAGCAGTTCTTC. It codes for CASSPRLAGGPNEQFF.